This TCR beta chain was sequenced for a study of beta chain features in type 1 diabetes. Study observations and caveats: Significant though moderate, a shortening of TCRB CDR3s appeared in all four CD4+ subsets of Type 1 diabetes patients.

Of note for this clone: Its antigen is not known.

The investigators reverse transcribed all of the isolated RNA, so they sequenced expressed TCRB transcripts. Measured with immunoSEQ multiplex PCR; TCRdb has only the in-frame clones, and not every one. Of 600,000 to 700,000 clones listed, 9.5% to 15% are singletons. Trimming shortened V by 6 bases and J by 5 bases, and 11 bases separated the two germline ends. This CDR3 spans 13 amino acids. CDR1 is SNHLY and CDR2 is FYNNEI in the germline V gene. The TCR originated in a man aged 25 to 40 with type 1 diabetes. The sequenced sample consisted of naive CD4+ T cells from blood. The gene calls are TRBV2 and TRBJ2-1; maybe TRBD1 (5 bases). The CDR3 region has the DNA TGTGCCAGCAGCCAAGCCAGGGACAATGAGCAGTTCTTC. Translation: CASSQARDNEQFF.